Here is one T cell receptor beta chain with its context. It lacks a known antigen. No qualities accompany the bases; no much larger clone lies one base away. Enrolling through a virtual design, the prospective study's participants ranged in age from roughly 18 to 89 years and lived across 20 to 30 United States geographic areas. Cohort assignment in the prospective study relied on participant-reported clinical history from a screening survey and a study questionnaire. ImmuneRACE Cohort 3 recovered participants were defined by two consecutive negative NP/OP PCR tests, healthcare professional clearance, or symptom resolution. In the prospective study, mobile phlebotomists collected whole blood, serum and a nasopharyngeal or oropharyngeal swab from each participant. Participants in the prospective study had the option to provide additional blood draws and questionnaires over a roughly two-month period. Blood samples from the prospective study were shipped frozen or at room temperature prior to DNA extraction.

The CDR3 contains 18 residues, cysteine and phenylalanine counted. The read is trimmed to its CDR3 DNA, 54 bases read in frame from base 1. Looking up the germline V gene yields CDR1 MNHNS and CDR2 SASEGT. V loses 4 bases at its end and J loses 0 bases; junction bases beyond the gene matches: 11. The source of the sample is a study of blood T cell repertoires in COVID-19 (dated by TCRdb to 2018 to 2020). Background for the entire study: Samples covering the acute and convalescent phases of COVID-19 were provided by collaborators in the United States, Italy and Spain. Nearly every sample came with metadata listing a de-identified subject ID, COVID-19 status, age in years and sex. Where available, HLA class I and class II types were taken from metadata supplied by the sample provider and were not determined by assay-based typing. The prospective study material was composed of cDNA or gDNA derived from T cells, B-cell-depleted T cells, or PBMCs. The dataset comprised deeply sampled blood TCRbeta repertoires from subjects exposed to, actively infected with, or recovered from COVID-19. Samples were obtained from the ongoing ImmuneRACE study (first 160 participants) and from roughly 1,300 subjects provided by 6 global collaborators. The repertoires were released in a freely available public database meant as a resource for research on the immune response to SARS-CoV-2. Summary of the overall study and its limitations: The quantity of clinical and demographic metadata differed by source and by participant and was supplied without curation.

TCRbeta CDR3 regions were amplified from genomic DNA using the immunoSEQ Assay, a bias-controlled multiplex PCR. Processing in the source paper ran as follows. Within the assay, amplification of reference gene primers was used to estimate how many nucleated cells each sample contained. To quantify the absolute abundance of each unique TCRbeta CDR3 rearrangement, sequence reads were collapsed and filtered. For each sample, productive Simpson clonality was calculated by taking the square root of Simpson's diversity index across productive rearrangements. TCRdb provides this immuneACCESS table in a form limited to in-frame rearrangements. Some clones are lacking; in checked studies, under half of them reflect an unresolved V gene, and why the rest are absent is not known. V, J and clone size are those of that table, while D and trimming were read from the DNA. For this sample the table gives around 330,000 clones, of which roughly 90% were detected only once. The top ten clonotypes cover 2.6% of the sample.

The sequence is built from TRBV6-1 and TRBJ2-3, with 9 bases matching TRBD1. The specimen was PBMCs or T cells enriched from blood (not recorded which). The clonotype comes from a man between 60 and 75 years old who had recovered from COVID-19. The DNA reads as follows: TGTGCCAGCAGTGGTTGGCTGGGACAGGGAAGAAGCACAGATACGCAGTATTTT. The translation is CASSGWLGQGRSTDTQYF.